This T cell receptor beta chain stems from a study of OX40 agonist ivuxolimab in advanced cancers. Study-level findings and limits: Mean expanded clone counts were higher in CD8+ than CD4+ T cells.

As concerns this clone: As yet, its antigen is unknown.

The V segment lost 0 bases and the J segment 4 bases; nucleotides outside the gene matches: 1. The CDR3 spans 15 residues. Germline V lookup: CDR1 LGHNA, CDR2 YNFKEQ. Method: immunoSEQ multiplex PCR; TCRdb's copy keeps in-frame clones and lacks some. This table has approximately 89,000 clones, around 86% appearing once. The receptor was derived from an adult with an advanced solid tumor such as melanoma, head and neck, liver or kidney cancer. Sequencing used CD4+ or CD8+ T cells sorted from blood, obtained in a trial of the OX40 agonist ivuxolimab. The chain carries TRBV4-2 and TRBJ1-2; the match to TRBD1 covers 11 bases. CDR3 nucleotides: TGTGCCAGCAGCCAAGAGGGGACAGGGGGCTATGGCTACACCTTC. Translation gives CASSQEGTGGYGYTF.